This is a list of T cell receptor beta chains from one sample in a study of T cells in Graves' hyperthyroidism and ophthalmopathy. MiXCR, run by TCRdb on the multiplex PCR reads, gives a single entry per CDR3 protein. The sample includes nearly 600,000 distinct CDR3 sequences, approximately 14% seen only once; the top ten take roughly 7%. Material: blood. The receptors come from a woman aged 18-30 years with Graves' ophthalmopathy. CDR3s include the opening cysteine and the closing phenylalanine or tryptophan. The D gene is left open where the match is weak. Clone size is shown for a subset of rows, as once, few, many or a class of expanded clone.

V	length	D	J	size	DNA	CDR3
TRBV19	15	.	TRBJ1-5	many	TGTGCCAGTAGTATCGTGACAGGATCTAGGCAGCCCCAGCATTTT	CASSIVTGSRQPQHF
TRBV30	13	.	TRBJ2-6	many	TGTGCCTGGACAGCCTCTGTGGCCAACGTCCTGACTTTC	CAWTASVANVLTF
TRBV5-1	15	TRBD2	TRBJ2-5	many	TGCGCCAGCAGCTTGGTCCCGGGAGGCACCGAGACCCAGTACTTC	CASSLVPGGTETQYF
TRBV9	15	.	TRBJ2-3	few	TGTGCCAGCAGCGTAGGGGGGACTTTCACAGATACGCAGTATTTT	CASSVGGTFTDTQYF
TRBV6-2/TRBV6-3	17	TRBD2	TRBJ2-5	.	TGTGCCAGCAGTCCCCGAGGCCTAGCGGGAGTACCCGAGACCCAGTACTTC	CASSPRGLAGVPETQYF
TRBV27	13	.	TRBJ2-1	many	TGTGCCAGCAGTTCCTCTACAGGGTTTGAGCAGTTCTTC	CASSSSTGFEQFF
TRBV19	15	TRBD2	TRBJ2-7	many	TGTGCCAGTAGTGAGGCTAGCGGGGGCTCCTACGAGCAGTACTTC	CASSEASGGSYEQYF
TRBV9	14	TRBD2	TRBJ2-3	many	TGTGCCAGCAGCGATAGCGGGCGCACAGATACGCAGTATTTT	CASSDSGRTDTQYF
TRBV5-6	13	.	TRBJ2-7	few	TGTGCCAGCAGCTTATCGGGGGCCCACGAGCAGTACTTC	CASSLSGAHEQYF
TRBV7-8	13	TRBD1	TRBJ1-1	many	TGTGCCAGCAGCTTACAGGGGGCCGATGAAGCTTTCTTT	CASSLQGADEAFF
TRBV2	14	.	TRBJ2-1	many	TGTGCCACCTCTTCGTCAGGGATTGTGAATGAGCAGTTCTTC	CATSSSGIVNEQFF
TRBV6-5	14	.	TRBJ1-2	few	TGTGCCAGCAGTTACCGAGTCAGGGGTTATGGCTACACCTTC	CASSYRVRGYGYTF
TRBV28	14	.	TRBJ1-3	.	TGTGCCAGCAGCGGGGGGGGGGCTAGAAACACCATATATTTT	CASSGGGARNTIYF
TRBV12-3/TRBV12-4	15	.	TRBJ2-7	many	TGTGCCAGCAGTCTCAGGAGGGCTTACTCCTACGAGCAGTACTTC	CASSLRRAYSYEQYF
TRBV30	15	TRBD2	TRBJ2-3	few	TGTGCCTGGAGTAGCGGACTAGCTCCCACAGATACGCAGTATTTT	CAWSSGLAPTDTQYF
TRBV20-1	16	TRBD2	TRBJ2-3	.	TGCAGTGCTAGCACCCTGACTAGCCGGGGCACAGATACGCAGTATTTT	CSASTLTSRGTDTQYF
TRBV20-1	15	TRBD2	TRBJ2-3	many	TGCAGTGCTAGAGATTTCCAGCGGGAATCAGATACGCAGTATTTT	CSARDFQRESDTQYF
TRBV15	14	.	TRBJ1-1	many	TGTGCCACCAGCAAAGAACTACTGAACACTGAAGCTTTCTTT	CATSKELLNTEAFF
TRBV12-3/TRBV12-4	17	TRBD1	TRBJ2-1	many	TGTGCCAGCAGTTTAGCGGTGGACAGGGCGACCTACAATGAGCAGTTCTTC	CASSLAVDRATYNEQFF
TRBV7-9	15	.	TRBJ1-1	.	TGTGCCAGCAGCCCCTCCCCGGGACGCTTCACTGAAGCTTTCTTT	CASSPSPGRFTEAFF
TRBV27	15	TRBD2	TRBJ2-7	few	TGTGCCAGCAGTTTATCCCGGGGGGGGGCCTACGAGCAGTACTTC	CASSLSRGGAYEQYF
TRBV9	16	TRBD2	TRBJ2-2	.	TGTGCCAGCAGTCTTCTAGCGGGAGGGCCAAACGGGGAGCTGTTTTTT	CASSLLAGGPNGELFF
TRBV19	16	.	TRBJ2-2	many	TGTGCCAGTAGCTACACCGGGACCAGGAACACCGGGGAGCTGTTTTTT	CASSYTGTRNTGELFF
TRBV19	13	TRBD1	TRBJ2-5	many	TGTGCCAGTGGGGGACAGGGACAAGAGACCCAGTACTTC	CASGGQGQETQYF
TRBV20-1	13	TRBD2	TRBJ2-7	many	TGCAGTGTAGAGACTAGCGGATCCTACGAGCAGTACTTC	CSVETSGSYEQYF
TRBV5-1	11	.	TRBJ1-1	many	TGCGCCAGCAGGGCGAACACTGAAGCTTTCTTT	CASRANTEAFF
TRBV27	15	TRBD1	TRBJ2-2	few	TGTGCCAGCGCCGTGGGGACAGGGGTCACCGGGGAGCTGTTTTTT	CASAVGTGVTGELFF
TRBV29-1	15	.	TRBJ2-7	.	TGCAGCGTTGAATGGGCTGACAGTGGAACCTACGAGCAGTACTTC	CSVEWADSGTYEQYF
TRBV11-2	15	TRBD2	TRBJ2-1	many	TGTGCCAGCAGCTTATCGACTAGCGGTTACAATGAGCAGTTCTTC	CASSLSTSGYNEQFF
TRBV28	17	TRBD1	TRBJ2-1	many	TGTGCCAGCAGCACTTCAGGGGGCGCGATCCCCTACAATGAGCAGTTCTTC	CASSTSGGAIPYNEQFF
TRBV28	17	.	TRBJ1-5	.	TGTGCCAGCAGCTTTCCGGGGGATACCTATAGCAATCAGCCCCAGCATTTT	CASSFPGDTYSNQPQHF
TRBV5-1	14	.	TRBJ2-5	.	TGCGCCAGCAGCTTCGGCGGGATCAAAGAGACCCAGTACTTC	CASSFGGIKETQYF
TRBV28	16	TRBD2	TRBJ2-7	many	TGTGCCAGCAGTTCCCCCCTAGCGGGAGGGCAACACGAGCAGTACTTC	CASSSPLAGGQHEQYF
TRBV27	15	TRBD1	TRBJ1-6	.	TGTGCCAGCAGTCTAGCCGGACAGGGTATAGCACCCCTCCACTTT	CASSLAGQGIAPLHF
TRBV28	16	.	TRBJ2-2	.	TGTGCCGCCAAATTATCAGACGGGGACGATCACGGGGAGCTGTTTTTT	CAAKLSDGDDHGELFF
TRBV20-1	14	TRBD1	TRBJ1-4	many	TGCAGTGCCCTGGGACAGGTCCTTAATGAAAAACTGTTTTTT	CSALGQVLNEKLFF
TRBV9	14	.	TRBJ2-7	many	TGTGCCAGCAGCGTACGGGACACCTTCTACGAGCAGTACTTC	CASSVRDTFYEQYF
TRBV5-1	14	.	TRBJ2-7	few	TGCGCCAGCAGCTTTGGGGGATCCGGCTACGAGCAGTACTTC	CASSFGGSGYEQYF
TRBV14	17	TRBD2	TRBJ2-1	.	TGTGCCAGCAGCCAAATCTTGTTGGGGACCCGGGGGGATGAGCAGTTCTTC	CASSQILLGTRGDEQFF
TRBV6-1	20	.	TRBJ2-2	.	TGTGCCAGCAGTCTAACTAAAGGGAATAACCTGACTTTACGCACCGGGGAGCTGTTTTTT	CASSLTKGNNLTLRTGELFF